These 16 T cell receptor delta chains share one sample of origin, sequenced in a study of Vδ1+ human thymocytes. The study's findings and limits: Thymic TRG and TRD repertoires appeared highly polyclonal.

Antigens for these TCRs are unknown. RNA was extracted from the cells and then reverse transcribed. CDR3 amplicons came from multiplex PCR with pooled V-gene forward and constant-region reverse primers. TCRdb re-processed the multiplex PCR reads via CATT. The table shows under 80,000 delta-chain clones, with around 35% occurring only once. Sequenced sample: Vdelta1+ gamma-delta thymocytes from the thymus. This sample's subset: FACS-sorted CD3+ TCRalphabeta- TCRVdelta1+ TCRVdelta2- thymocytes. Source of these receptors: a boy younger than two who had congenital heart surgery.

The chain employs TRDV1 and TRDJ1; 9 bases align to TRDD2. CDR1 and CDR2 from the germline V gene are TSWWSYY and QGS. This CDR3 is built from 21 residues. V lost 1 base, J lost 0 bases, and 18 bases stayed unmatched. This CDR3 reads CALGEPTFLLAGEPYTDKLIF. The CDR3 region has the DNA TGTGCTCTTGGGGAACCCACCTTCCTACTGGCTGGGGAACCGTACACCGATAAACTCATCTTT.

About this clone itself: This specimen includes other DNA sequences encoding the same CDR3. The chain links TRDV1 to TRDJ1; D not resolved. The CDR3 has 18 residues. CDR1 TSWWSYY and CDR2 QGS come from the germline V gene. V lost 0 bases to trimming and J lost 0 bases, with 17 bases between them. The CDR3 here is CALGELVPLGPYTDKLIF. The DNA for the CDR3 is TGTGCTCTTGGGGAACTCGTTCCGCTCGGCCCGTACACCGATAAACTCATCTTT.

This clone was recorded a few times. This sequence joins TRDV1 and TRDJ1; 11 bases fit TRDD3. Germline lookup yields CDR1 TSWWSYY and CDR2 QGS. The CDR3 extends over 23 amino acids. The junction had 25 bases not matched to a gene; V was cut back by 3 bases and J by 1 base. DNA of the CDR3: TGTGCTCTTGGGGAGTTGTTGAAGCGGTGTACTGGGGGATATGGGCAGGTCACCGATAAACTCATCTTT. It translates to CALGELLKRCTGGYGQVTDKLIF.

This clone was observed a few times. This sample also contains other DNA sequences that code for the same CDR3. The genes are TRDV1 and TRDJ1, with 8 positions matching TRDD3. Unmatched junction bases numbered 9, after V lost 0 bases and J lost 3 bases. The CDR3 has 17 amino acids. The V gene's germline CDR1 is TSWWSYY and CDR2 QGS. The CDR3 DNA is TGTGCTCTTGGGGAACTTACGAGTGGGATACGTCCCGATAAACTCATCTTT. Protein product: CALGELTSGIRPDKLIF.

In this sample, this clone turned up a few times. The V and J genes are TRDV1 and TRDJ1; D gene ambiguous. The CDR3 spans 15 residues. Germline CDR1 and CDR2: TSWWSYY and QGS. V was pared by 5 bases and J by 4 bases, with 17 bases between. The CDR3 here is CALGNLRWRGDKLIF. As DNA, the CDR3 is TGTGCTCTTGGGAACCTGAGGTGGAGAGGCGATAAACTCATCTTT.

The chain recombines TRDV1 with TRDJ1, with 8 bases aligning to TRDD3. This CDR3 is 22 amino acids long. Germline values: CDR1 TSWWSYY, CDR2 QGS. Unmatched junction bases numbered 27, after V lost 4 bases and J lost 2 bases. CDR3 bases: TGTGCTCTTGGGGTCCCACACGGCGAAAACTGGGGGCCCCGTTCTAAGACCGATAAACTCATCTTT. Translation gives CALGVPHGENWGPRSKTDKLIF.

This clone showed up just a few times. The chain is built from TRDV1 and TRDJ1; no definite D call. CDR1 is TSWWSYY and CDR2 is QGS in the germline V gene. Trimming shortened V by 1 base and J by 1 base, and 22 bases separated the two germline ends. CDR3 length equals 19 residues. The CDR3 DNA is TGTGCTCTTGGGGAACAAGCTAAGGAGATTCTACGAGTCACCGATAAACTCATCTTT. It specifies CALGEQAKEILRVTDKLIF.

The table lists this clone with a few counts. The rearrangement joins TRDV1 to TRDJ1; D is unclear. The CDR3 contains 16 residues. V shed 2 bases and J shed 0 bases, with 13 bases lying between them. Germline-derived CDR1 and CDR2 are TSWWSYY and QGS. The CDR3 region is CALGEFLLLYTDKLIF. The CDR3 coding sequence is TGTGCTCTTGGGGAATTCTTGTTGCTTTACACCGATAAACTCATCTTT.

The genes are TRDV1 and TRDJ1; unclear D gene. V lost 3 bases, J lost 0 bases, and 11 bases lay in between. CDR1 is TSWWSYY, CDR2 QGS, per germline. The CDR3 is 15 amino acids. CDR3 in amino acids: CALGDHELYTDKLIF. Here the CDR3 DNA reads TGTGCTCTTGGGGACCACGAGTTGTACACCGATAAACTCATCTTT.

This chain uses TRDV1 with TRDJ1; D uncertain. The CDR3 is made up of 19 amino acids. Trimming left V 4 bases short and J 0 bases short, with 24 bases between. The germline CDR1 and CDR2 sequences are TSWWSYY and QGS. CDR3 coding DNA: TGTGCTCTTGGGGTCAGCTTTAAAATCCTGTCCTCCAACACCGATAAACTCATCTTT. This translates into CALGVSFKILSSNTDKLIF.

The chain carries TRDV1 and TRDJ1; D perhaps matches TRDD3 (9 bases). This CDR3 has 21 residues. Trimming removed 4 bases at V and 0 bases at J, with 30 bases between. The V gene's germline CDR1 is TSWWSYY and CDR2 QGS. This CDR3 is CALGVPTPSYLLGEDTDKLIF. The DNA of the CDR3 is TGTGCTCTTGGGGTACCCACCCCTTCCTATTTACTGGGGGAGGACACCGATAAACTCATCTTT.

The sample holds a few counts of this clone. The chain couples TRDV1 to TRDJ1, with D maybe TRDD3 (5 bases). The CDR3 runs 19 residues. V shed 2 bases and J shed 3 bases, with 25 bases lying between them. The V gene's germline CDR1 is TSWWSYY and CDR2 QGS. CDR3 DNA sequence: TGTGCTCTTGGGGAAGGGGGGTTACGCGTCTGCCCCGGGGCCGATAAACTCATCTTT. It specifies CALGEGGLRVCPGADKLIF.

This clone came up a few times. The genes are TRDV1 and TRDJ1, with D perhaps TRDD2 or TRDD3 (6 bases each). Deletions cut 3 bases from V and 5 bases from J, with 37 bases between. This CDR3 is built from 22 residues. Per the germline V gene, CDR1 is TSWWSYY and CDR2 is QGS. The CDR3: CALGETTSPSPLGSPGNDKLIF. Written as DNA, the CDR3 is TGTGCTCTTGGGGAGACCACTTCCCCTTCCCCACTGGGATCGCCTGGGAATGATAAACTCATCTTT.

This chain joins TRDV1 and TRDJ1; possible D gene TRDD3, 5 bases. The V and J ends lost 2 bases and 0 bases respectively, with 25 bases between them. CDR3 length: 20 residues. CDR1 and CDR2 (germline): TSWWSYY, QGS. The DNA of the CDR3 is TGTGCTCTTGGGGAATCCCTTGGCTGGGCCATGCCTATGTACACCGATAAACTCATCTTT. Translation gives CALGESLGWAMPMYTDKLIF.

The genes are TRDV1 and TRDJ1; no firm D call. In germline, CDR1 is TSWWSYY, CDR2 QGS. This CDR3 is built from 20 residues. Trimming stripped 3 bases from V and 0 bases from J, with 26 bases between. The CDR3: CALGDLVAGSSGRYTDKLIF. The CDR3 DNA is TGTGCTCTTGGGGATCTCGTAGCCGGTTCGAGTGGGCGGTACACCGATAAACTCATCTTT.

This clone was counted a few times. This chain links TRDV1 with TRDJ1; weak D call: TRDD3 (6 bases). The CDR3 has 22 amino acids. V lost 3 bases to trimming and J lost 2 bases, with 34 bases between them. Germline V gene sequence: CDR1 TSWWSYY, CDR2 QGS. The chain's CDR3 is CALGESKTHAQGYPLKTDKLIF. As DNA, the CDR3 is TGTGCTCTTGGGGAGTCCAAGACCCACGCGCAGGGATATCCGCTAAAGACCGATAAACTCATCTTT.